Below, 21 T cell receptor beta chains from the same sample are listed, as sequenced in a study of blood T cell repertoires in COVID-19. The method was immunoSEQ multiplex PCR; TCRdb's version includes in-frame clones alone and lacks a portion of them. This table has about 24,000 clones, 75% to 90% appearing once. Specimen: peripheral blood. All receptors derive from a woman in her seventies with COVID-19, enrolled during active disease.

V and J are TRBV6-2 or TRBV6-3 and TRBJ1-4, with D hard to call. V lost 2 bases and J lost 4, with 11 bases in between. Germline CDR1 MNHEY, CDR2 SVGEGT. The CDR3 runs 15 residues. Here the CDR3 DNA reads TGTGCCAGCAGTTACCGACGGAGTTATAATGAAAAACTGTTTTTT. This encodes CASSYRRSYNEKLFF.

The gene calls are TRBV3-1 (or the pseudogene TRBV3-2) and TRBJ2-2; 8 bases map to TRBD2. After removal of 7 bases from V and 2 bases from J, the junction contained 6 bases not matched to a gene. In germline, CDR1 is LGHDT, CDR2 YNNKEL (reference sequence). The CDR3 is 15 residues long. In DNA form, the CDR3 reads TGTGCCAGCAACCTACTAGCGGATAACACCGGGGAGCTGTTTTTT. Its protein is CASNLLADNTGELFF.

In regard to this clone: Relative to the germline gene, one junction end is altered; a read error may explain this. The chain links TRBV7-7 to TRBJ2-1, with TRBD2 matching 11 bases. Germline V gene sequence: CDR1 SSHAT, CDR2 FNYEAQ (reference sequence). The CDR3 extends over 13 amino acids. The CDR3 spells CASSFLAGGEQFF. Here the CDR3 DNA reads TGTGCTAGCAGCTTTCTAGCGGGAGGAGAGCAGTTCTTC.

The chain links TRBV3-1 (or the pseudogene TRBV3-2) to TRBJ1-1, with no clear D. Between the trimmed V and J ends, which lost 1 base and 1 base, there was a span of 4 bases. The CDR3 sequence is 13 residues long. The germline V gene encodes CDR1 LGHDT and CDR2 YNNKEL (reference sequence). The CDR3 is CASSQVRNTEAFF. The CDR3 nucleotides are TGTGCCAGCAGCCAAGTTAGGAACACTGAAGCTTTCTTT.

V and J are TRBV19 and TRBJ2-3; 8 bases agree with TRBD2. The CDR3 is 14 residues long. Germline CDR1 is LNHDA and CDR2 is SQIVND (reference sequence). Unmatched junction bases numbered 8, after V lost 8 bases and J lost 4 bases. CDR3 DNA sequence: TGTGCCAGTTCAAGCGGGAGTATCGCAGATACGCAGTATTTT. Residues: CASSSGSIADTQYF.

The J gene is TRBJ2-7, the V gene TRBV10-2; 7 positions agree with TRBD1. The CDR3 totals 15 residues. V gave up 5 bases and J gave up 2 bases; unmatched junction bases: 9. The germline V gene encodes CDR1 WSHSY and CDR2 SAAADI. CDR3 nucleotide sequence: TGCGCCAGCAGTCTGCCGGGACAGCCGACCTACGAGCAGTACTTC. This encodes CASSLPGQPTYEQYF.

This clone was seen only once. The chain joins TRBV19 to TRBJ2-2; D perhaps matches TRBD2 (5 bases). Per the germline V gene, CDR1 is LNHDA and CDR2 is SQIVND (reference sequence). V shed 3 bases and J shed 5 bases, with 13 bases lying between them. This CDR3 spans 15 amino acids. The CDR3 bases are TGTGCCAGTAGTATTCAGGCCACGGGGACCGGGGAGCTGTTTTTT. It codes for CASSIQATGTGELFF.

Notes on this clone: The junction differs from germline at one of its ends, possibly a read error. This rearrangement joins TRBV19 to TRBJ1-1; 9 positions agree with TRBD1. CDR1 is LNHDA, CDR2 SQIVND, per germline (reference sequence). The CDR3 totals 20 residues. This chain's CDR3 is CASSTPRDRVPLFQGAEVFF. The CDR3 region has the DNA TGTGCCAGTAGTACTCCTCGGGACAGGGTCCCACTTTTCCAGGGGGCTGAAGTTTTCTTT. The variable domain in full, with the rest retrieved from reference TRBV19 and TRBJ1-1, is DGGITQSPKYLFRKEGQNVTLSCEQNLNHDAMYWYRQDPGQGLRLIYYSQIVNDFQKGDIAEGYSVSREKKESFPLTVTSAQKNPTAFYLCASSTPRDRVPLFQGAEVFFGQGTRLTVV.

This chain links TRBV3-1 (or the pseudogene TRBV3-2) with TRBJ2-2, with TRBD2 matching 11 bases. Per the germline V gene, CDR1 is LGHDT and CDR2 is YNNKEL (reference sequence). The CDR3 has 15 residues. After removal of 4 bases from V and 6 bases from J, the junction contained 4 bases not matched to a gene. The CDR3 coding sequence is TGTGCCAGCAGCCTCGTAGCGGGAGGGCCCGGGGAGCTGTTTTTT. This sequence encodes CASSLVAGGPGELFF.

V gene TRBV3-1 (or the pseudogene TRBV3-2) combines with J gene TRBJ2-2, with a tentative D call TRBD2 (6 bases). Germline CDR1 is LGHDT and CDR2 is YNNKEL (reference sequence). V lost 6 bases to trimming and J lost 4 bases, with 12 bases between them. The CDR3 loop spans 14 amino acids. The CDR3 sequence: CASRGGLFTGELFF. As DNA, the CDR3 is TGTGCCAGCAGGGGAGGACTATTCACCGGGGAGCTGTTTTTT.

The chain joins TRBV18 to TRBJ2-2; 8 bases are a match to TRBD1. The CDR3 loop spans 14 amino acids. V was clipped by 3 bases and J by 5 bases; unmatched bases: 2. Germline V lookup: CDR1 KGHSH, CDR2 LQKENI. The CDR3 DNA reads TGTGCCAGCTCACCGGGACAGGAGACCGGGGAGCTGTTTTTT. This sequence encodes CASSPGQETGELFF.

The chain is built from TRBV11-3 and TRBJ2-5; 12 bases align to TRBD2. J was trimmed by 4 bases and V by 2 bases; bases with no gene match: 17. The germline V gene has CDR1 SGHNT and CDR2 YENEEA. The CDR3 sequence is 20 residues long. This CDR3 reads CASSLRARGLAGSRGETQYF. In DNA form, the CDR3 reads TGTGCCAGCAGCTTAAGGGCCCGGGGACTAGCGGGTTCTCGGGGAGAGACCCAGTACTTC.

The chain links TRBV6-2 or TRBV6-3 to TRBJ1-2, with D maybe TRBD1 (6 bases). Germline lookup yields CDR1 MNHEY and CDR2 SVGEGT. Between the trimmed V and J ends, which lost 4 bases and 7 bases, there was a span of 13 bases. This CDR3 has 13 amino acids. The CDR3 DNA follows: TGTGCCAGCAGTTCCGAGGGGGTGAGTGGCTACACCTTC. Protein product: CASSSEGVSGYTF.

The chain joins TRBV21-1 to TRBJ1-2. TRBV21-1 has pseudogene status. The CDR3 runs to 15 residues. As DNA, the CDR3 is TGTGCCAGCAGCCCCCCCGGCCTCTCGGGCTATGGCTACACCTTC. Its protein product is CASSPPGLSGYGYTF.

The chain recombines TRBV19 with TRBJ1-1, with a possible D match to TRBD1 (6 bases). The germline V and J ends were trimmed by 6 bases and 5 bases, with 19 bases remaining between them. This CDR3 contains 15 residues. From germline, CDR1 is LNHDA and CDR2 SQIVND (reference sequence). The DNA for the CDR3 is TGTGCCAGTAGCCTGGTCTGGGGGCGCAGTACTGAAGCTTTCTTT. Translating it yields CASSLVWGRSTEAFF.

The chain employs TRBV2 and TRBJ1-5; tentatively, D is TRBD1 (5 bases). V lost 2 bases, J lost 2 bases, and 13 bases lay in between. Germline CDR1 is SNHLY and CDR2 is FYNNEI. This CDR3 comprises 16 residues. The CDR3 DNA sequence: TGTGCCAGCAGTGAATGGGGGGGTTTCGGCAATCAGCCCCAGCATTTT. Protein sequence: CASSEWGGFGNQPQHF. The full variable domain, in which reference TRBV2 and TRBJ1-5 provide the parts outside the CDR3, is EPEVTQTPSHQVTQMGQEVILRCVPISNHLYFYWYRQILGQKVEFLVSFYNNEISEKSEIFDDQFSVERPDGSNFTLKIRSTKLEDSAMYFCASSEWGGFGNQPQHFGDGTRLSIL.

V gene TRBV20-1 combines with J gene TRBJ1-4; D is unresolved. V was clipped by 3 bases and J by 8 bases, with 13 bases between them. Germline V gene data show CDR1 as DFQATT and CDR2 as SNEGSKA (reference sequence). The CDR3 loop spans 13 amino acids. CDR3 sequence reads: CSASDDGREKLFF. CDR3 DNA sequence: TGCAGTGCTAGTGATGACGGGAGGGAAAAACTGTTTTTT.

With respect to this clone: The junction departs from the called germline gene at one end, perhaps through a read error. The CDR3 is CAGSAPGNYGYTF. The CDR3 DNA reads TGTGCCGGCAGTGCCCCGGGGAACTATGGCTACACCTTC. The chain joins TRBV12-3 or TRBV12-4 to TRBJ1-2; D unclear. This CDR3 is 13 amino acids long.

The chain recombines TRBV18 with TRBJ1-5; TRBD1 might be the D (5 bases). CDR1 and CDR2 from the germline V gene are KGHSH and LQKENI. CDR3 length: 16 residues. Trimming pared 6 bases from V and 4 bases from J, leaving 19 bases between. CDR3 sequence reads: CASSPTLGLQNQPQHF. In DNA form, the CDR3 reads TGTGCCAGCTCGCCAACCTTGGGACTTCAAAATCAGCCCCAGCATTTT. The full variable domain, in which reference TRBV18 and TRBJ1-5 provide the parts outside the CDR3, is NAGVMQNPRHLVRRRGQEARLRCSPMKGHSHVYWYRQLPEEGLKFMVYLQKENIIDESGMPKERFSAEFPKEGPSILRIQQVVRGDSAAYFCASSPTLGLQNQPQHFGDGTRLSIL.

The chain recombines TRBV4-2 with TRBJ2-5; weak D call: TRBD1 (6 bases). V was cut by 3 bases and J by 2 bases, with 13 bases left in between. The CDR3 extends over 15 amino acids. Germline V lookup: CDR1 LGHNA, CDR2 YNFKEQ. CDR3 protein: CASSQEQTGQETQYF. In DNA, the CDR3 is TGTGCCAGCAGCCAGGAACAAACAGGGCAAGAGACCCAGTACTTC.

V is TRBV11-2 and J is TRBJ2-1; 9 nucleotides agree with TRBD1. CDR3 length equals 15 residues. With V trimmed by 3 bases and J by 1 base, 1 base remained unmatched. Germline loops: CDR1 SGHAT, CDR2 FQNNGV. Here the CDR3 DNA reads TGTGCCAGCAGCTTGGGACAGGGATCCTACAATGAGCAGTTCTTC. Amino acids: CASSLGQGSYNEQFF.